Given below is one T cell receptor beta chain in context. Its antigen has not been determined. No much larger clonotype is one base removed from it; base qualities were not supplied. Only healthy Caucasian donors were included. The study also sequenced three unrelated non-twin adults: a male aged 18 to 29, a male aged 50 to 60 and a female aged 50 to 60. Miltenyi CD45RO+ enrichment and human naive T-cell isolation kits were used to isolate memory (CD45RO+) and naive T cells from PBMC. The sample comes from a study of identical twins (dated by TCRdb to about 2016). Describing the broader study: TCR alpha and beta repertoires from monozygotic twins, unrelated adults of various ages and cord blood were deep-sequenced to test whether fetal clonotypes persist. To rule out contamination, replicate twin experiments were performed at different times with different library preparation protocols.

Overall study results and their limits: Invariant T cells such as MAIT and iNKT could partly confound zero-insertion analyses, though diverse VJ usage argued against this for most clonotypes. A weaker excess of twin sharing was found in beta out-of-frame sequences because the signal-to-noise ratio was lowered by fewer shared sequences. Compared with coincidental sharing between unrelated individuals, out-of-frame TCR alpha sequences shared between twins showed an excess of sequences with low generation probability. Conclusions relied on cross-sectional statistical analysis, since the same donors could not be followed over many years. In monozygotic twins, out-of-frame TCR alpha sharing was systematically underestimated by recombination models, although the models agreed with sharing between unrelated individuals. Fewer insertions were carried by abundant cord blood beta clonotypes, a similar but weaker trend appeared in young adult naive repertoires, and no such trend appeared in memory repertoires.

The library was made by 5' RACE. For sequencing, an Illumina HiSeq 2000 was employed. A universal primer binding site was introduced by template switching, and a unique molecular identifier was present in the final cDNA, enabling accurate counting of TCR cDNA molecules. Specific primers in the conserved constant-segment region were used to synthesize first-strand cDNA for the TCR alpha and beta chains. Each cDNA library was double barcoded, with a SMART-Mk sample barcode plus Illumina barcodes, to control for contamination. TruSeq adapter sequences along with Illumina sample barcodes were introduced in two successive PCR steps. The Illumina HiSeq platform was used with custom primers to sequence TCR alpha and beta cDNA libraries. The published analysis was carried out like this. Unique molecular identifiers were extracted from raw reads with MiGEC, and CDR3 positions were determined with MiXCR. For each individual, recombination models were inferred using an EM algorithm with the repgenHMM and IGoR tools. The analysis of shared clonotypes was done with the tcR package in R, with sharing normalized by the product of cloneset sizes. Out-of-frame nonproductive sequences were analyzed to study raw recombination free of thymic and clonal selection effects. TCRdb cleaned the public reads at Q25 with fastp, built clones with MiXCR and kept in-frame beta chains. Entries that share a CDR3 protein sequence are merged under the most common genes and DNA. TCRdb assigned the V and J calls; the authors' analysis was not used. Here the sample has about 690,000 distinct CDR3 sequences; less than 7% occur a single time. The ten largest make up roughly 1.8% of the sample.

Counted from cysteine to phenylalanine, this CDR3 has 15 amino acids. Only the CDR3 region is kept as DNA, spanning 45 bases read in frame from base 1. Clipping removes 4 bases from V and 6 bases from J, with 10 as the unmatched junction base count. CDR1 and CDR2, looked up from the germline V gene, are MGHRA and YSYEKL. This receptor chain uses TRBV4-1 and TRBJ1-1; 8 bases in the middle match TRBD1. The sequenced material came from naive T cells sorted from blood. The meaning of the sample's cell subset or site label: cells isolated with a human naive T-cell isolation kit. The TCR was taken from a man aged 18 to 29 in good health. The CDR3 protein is CASSPEQTGVAEAFF. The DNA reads TGCGCCAGCAGCCCGGAACAGACAGGGGTCGCTGAAGCTTTCTTT.